Ten or more counts support the clone carrying this TCR beta chain. Patients were all untreated before their thyroid surgery. The V gene's germline CDR1 is MNHNS and CDR2 SASEGT. This CDR3 region has 16 residues. The V end was cut by 6 bases, the J end by 6 bases, with 21 bases between. The data originate from a study of metastatic and nonmetastatic thyroid tumors. TCRdb re-processed the PCR reads through MiXCR. The table lists over 45,000 clones, 22% of them singletons. Sequenced material: blood. The rearrangement links TRBV6-1 to TRBJ2-1; D is perhaps TRBD1 or TRBD2 (7 bases each). This sequence was found in a male donor with papillary thyroid cancer or a benign thyroid nodule (not recorded which). Some clones in this sample may be carry-over from other donors' samples. In DNA, the CDR3 is TGTGCCAGCAGCCCTGGAGACAGGGACTACATCAATGAGCAGTTCTTC. Protein: CASSPGDRDYINEQFF.